The 4 T cell receptor beta chains listed next were all sequenced from one sample in a study of CD8+ T cells in alopecia areata. Sequencing relied on a cDNA template that was reverse transcribed from extracted RNA. Some clones are missing from TCRdb's copy, which holds only in-frame ones; the method was immunoSEQ multiplex PCR. The table includes over 200,000 clones, around three fifths detected once. The sequenced sample was CD4+ T cells sorted from blood, obtained at week 0. The receptors were gathered from a human donor with alopecia areata.

This clone was counted only a few times. The chain is built from TRBV7-9 and TRBJ1-1; no firm D call. Germline V gene sequence: CDR1 SEHNR, CDR2 FQNEAQ (reference sequence). There are 13 residues in the CDR3. V dropped 7 bases and J dropped 1 base, with 10 bases sitting between them. This CDR3 reads CASIPFGNTEAFF. The CDR3 DNA follows: TGTGCCAGCATACCTTTTGGGAACACTGAAGCTTTCTTT.

This chain connects TRBV11-2 to TRBJ2-1; TRBD1 matches 7 bases. CDR1 SGHAT and CDR2 FQNNGV come from the germline V gene. The CDR3 covers 15 residues. V lost 4 bases to trimming and J lost 6 bases; unmatched junction nucleotides: 9. Here the CDR3 reads CASSYTGVRVNEQFF. CDR3 coding DNA: TGTGCCAGCAGCTACACAGGGGTCAGGGTCAATGAGCAGTTCTTC.

V and J are TRBV5-1 and TRBJ2-5; no clear D. Per germline, CDR1 SGHRS and CDR2 YFSETQ. V lost 7 bases and J lost 5, with 21 bases in between. The CDR3 runs to 15 residues. CDR3: CASGFPGREMETQYF. CDR3 nucleotides: TGCGCCAGCGGATTCCCGGGCCGTGAAATGGAGACCCAGTACTTC.

V is TRBV28 and J is TRBJ1-1; 9 nucleotides align to TRBD1. With 7 bases clipped from V and 3 bases from J, the junction kept 6 bases outside the gene matches. The CDR3 is 14 amino acids. Germline V gives CDR1 MDHEN, CDR2 SYDVKM. CDR3 in DNA: TGTGCCAGCATCCTAGGGACAGGGTACACTGAAGCTTTCTTT. Protein: CASILGTGYTEAFF.